This T cell receptor beta chain is from a study of graft-versus-host responses after intestinal transplantation. Overall study context: Every recipient had anti-thymocyte globulin induction and two to three years of tacrolimus plus steroids. Notes on the study in general: There was an association between peak levels of circulating GvH clones and early post-transplant HvG declines. Detection of GvH clones occurred in recipient marrow, and some had their first appearance in ileum or blood.

Trimming stripped 6 bases from V and 2 bases from J, with 14 bases between. The CDR3 is made up of 15 amino acids. CDR1 and CDR2 from the germline V gene are MNHEY and SVGAGI. Profiling relied on immunoSEQ multiplex PCR, and the TCRdb table lists in-frame clones only, not all of them. The data show around 120,000 clones, around nine tenths seen once. Worth noting for this clone: The antigen remains undetermined.

The sample here was unstimulated CD4+ T cells sorted from spleen or lymph node cells, taken before intestinal transplant. This TCR was sampled from a human donor who received an intestinal transplant. The J gene is TRBJ1-5, the V gene TRBV6-5; tentative D call: TRBD1 (6 bases). This CDR3 is CASSRTGKRNQPQHF. The CDR3 nucleotides are TGTGCCAGCAGCCGTACAGGGAAGCGCAATCAGCCCCAGCATTTT.